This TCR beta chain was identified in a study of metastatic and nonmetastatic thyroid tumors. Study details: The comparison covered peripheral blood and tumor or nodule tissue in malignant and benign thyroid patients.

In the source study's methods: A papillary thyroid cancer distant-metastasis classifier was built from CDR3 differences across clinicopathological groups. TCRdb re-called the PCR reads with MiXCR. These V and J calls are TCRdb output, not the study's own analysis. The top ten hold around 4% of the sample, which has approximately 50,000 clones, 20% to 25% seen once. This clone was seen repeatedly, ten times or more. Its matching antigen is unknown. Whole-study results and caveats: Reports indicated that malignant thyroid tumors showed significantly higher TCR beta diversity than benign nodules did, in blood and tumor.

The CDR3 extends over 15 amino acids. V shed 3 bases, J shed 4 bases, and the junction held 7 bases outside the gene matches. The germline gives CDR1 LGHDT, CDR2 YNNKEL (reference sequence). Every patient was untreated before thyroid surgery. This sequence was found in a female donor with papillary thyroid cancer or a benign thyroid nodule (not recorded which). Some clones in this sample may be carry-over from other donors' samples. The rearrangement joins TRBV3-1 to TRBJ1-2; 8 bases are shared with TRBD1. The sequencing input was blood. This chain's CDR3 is CASSHRTGQGYGYTF. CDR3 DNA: TGTGCCAGCAGCCATCGGACTGGACAGGGCTATGGCTACACCTTC.